What follows is one TCR beta chain and its context. Other DNA sequences from this sample encode an identical CDR3 as well. The sample belongs to a study of T cell responses to AZD1222 COVID-19 vaccine. Sequencing was performed with immunoSEQ multiplex PCR; in TCRdb, only in-frame clones are kept and a portion is missing. This table holds roughly 180,000 clones, about 85% found once. The CDR3 sequence is 13 residues long. The germline V gene encodes CDR1 MNHEY and CDR2 SMNVEV (reference sequence). V lost 3 bases and J lost 1; bases outside the gene matches: 0. This TCR came from an adult in good health. The V gene is TRBV27, the J gene TRBJ2-7, with 7 bases lining up with TRBD1. The sequences come from peripheral blood, collected on day 0 of AZD1222 vaccination. For the CDR3, the DNA is TGTGCCAGCAGTTTGGGACAGTCCTACGAGCAGTACTTC. It encodes CASSLGQSYEQYF.